A single T cell receptor (beta chain) is shown here with its context. The data were obtained in a study of shared clonotypes between healthy human individuals. This CDR3 is built from 16 residues. Germline V CDR1 and CDR2: SGHVS, FNYEAQ. Trimming removed 2 bases from V and 3 bases from J, with 16 bases in between. Assay used: immunoSEQ multiplex PCR; TCRdb lists only in-frame clones, some missing. The sample yields 950,000 to 1,200,000 clones, 77% seen once. Input material: memory CD4+ T cells from PBMCs. Subset meaning: CD45RA-negative fraction. The rearrangement links TRBV7-6 to TRBJ1-1, with D unresolved. The clonotype comes from a man younger than 30 in good health. Some clones in this sample may be carry-over from other donors' samples. The CDR3 DNA is TGTGCCAGCAGCTTAAGCAGGTCGGTCGTCGACACTGAAGCTTTCTTT. Translating gives CASSLSRSVVDTEAFF.